The present T cell receptor beta chain was sequenced within a study of T cells after yellow fever vaccination. This clonotype was recorded at least ten times. The junction does not match germline at one end; this may be a read error. Looked up from germline, CDR1 is SGHRS and CDR2 is YFSETQ. The CDR3 sequence is 12 residues long. TCRdb reprocessed the 5' RACE reads via MiXCR and lists one record per CDR3 protein. The sample yields fewer than 150,000 distinct CDR3 sequences, around 7.7% seen once. The receptor was derived from a man aged 30 to 45 who received the YFV17D yellow fever vaccine. The specimen was CD4+ T cells sorted from PBMCs, collected 5 days after the yellow fever booster vaccination. The gene calls are TRBV5-1 and TRBJ2-7; D is ambiguous. The CDR3 spells CASSLDSSEQYF. The CDR3 DNA follows: TGCGCCAGCAGCTTGGATTCCTCCGAGCAGTACTTC.